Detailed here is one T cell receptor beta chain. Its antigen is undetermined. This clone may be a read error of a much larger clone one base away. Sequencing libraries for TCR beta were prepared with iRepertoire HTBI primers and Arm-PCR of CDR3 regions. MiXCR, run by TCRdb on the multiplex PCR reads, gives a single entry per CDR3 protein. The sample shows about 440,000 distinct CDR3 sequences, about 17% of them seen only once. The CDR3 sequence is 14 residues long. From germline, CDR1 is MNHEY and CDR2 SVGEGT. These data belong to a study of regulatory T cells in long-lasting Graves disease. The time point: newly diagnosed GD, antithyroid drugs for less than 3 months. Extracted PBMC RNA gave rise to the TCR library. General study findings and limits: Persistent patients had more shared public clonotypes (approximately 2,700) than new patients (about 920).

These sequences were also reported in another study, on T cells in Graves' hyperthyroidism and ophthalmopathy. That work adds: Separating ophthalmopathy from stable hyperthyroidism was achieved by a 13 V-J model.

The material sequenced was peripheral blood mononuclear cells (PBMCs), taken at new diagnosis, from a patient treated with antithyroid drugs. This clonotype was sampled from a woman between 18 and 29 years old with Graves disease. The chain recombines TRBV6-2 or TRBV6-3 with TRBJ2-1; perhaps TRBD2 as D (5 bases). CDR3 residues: CTSSPAGEPNEQFF. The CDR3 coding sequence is TGTACCAGCAGCCCAGCCGGGGAGCCGAATGAGCAGTTCTTC.